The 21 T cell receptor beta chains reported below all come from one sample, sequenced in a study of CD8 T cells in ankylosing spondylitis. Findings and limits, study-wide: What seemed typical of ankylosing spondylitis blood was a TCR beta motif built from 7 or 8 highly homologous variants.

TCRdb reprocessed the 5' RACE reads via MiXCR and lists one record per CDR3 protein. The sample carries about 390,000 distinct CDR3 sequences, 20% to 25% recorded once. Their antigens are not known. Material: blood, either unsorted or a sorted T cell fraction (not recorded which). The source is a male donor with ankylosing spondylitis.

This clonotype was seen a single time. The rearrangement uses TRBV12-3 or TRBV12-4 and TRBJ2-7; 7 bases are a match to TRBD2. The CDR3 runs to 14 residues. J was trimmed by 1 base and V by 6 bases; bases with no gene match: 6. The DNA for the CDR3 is TGTGCCAGCAGCCTCCGGGGGGTTTCCTACGAGCAGTACTTC. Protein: CASSLRGVSYEQYF.

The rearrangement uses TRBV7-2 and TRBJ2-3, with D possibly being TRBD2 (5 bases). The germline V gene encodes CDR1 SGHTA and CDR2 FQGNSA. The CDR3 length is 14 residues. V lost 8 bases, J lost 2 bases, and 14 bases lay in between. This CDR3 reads CASRPSGYTDTQYF. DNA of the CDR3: TGTGCCAGCCGTCCGAGCGGCTACACAGATACGCAGTATTTT.

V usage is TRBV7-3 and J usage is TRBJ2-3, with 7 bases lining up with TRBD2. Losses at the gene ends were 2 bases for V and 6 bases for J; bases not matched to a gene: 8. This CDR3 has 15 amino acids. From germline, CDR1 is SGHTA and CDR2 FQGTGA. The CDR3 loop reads CASSLDPGGGDTQYF. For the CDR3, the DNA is TGTGCCAGCAGCTTAGATCCCGGGGGAGGGGATACGCAGTATTTT.

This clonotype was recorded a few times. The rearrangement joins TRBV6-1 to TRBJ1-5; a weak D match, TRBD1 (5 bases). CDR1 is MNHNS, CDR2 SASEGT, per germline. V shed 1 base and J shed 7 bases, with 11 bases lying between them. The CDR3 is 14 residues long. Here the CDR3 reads CASSEGPGKQPQHF. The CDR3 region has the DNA TGTGCCAGCAGTGAAGGTCCAGGGAAACAGCCCCAGCATTTT.

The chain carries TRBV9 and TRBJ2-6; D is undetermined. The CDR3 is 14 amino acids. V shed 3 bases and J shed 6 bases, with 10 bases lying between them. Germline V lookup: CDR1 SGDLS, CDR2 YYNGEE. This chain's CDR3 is CASSEGPEANVLTF. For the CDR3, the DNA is TGTGCCAGCAGCGAGGGCCCGGAGGCCAACGTCCTGACTTTC.

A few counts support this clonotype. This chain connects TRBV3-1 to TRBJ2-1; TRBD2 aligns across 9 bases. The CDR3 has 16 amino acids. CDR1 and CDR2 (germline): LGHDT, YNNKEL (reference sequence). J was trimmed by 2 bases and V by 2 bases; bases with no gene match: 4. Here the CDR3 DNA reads TGTGCCAGCAGCCAATATAGCGGGAGCCCCTACAATGAGCAGTTCTTC. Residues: CASSQYSGSPYNEQFF.

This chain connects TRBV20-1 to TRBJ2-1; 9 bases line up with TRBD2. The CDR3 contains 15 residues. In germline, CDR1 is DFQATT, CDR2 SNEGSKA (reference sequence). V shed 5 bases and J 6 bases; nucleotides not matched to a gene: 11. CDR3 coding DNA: TGCAGTGCTCAAACCGGGACTAGCATTTCCAATGAGCAGTTCTTC. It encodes CSAQTGTSISNEQFF.

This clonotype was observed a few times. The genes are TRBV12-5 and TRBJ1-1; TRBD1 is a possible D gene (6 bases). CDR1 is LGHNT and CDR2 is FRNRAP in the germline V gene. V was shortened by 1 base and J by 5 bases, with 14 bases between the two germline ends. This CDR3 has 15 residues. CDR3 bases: TGTGCTAGTGGTTTGGATACAGGGTATCGGACTGAAGCTTTCTTT. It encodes CASGLDTGYRTEAFF.

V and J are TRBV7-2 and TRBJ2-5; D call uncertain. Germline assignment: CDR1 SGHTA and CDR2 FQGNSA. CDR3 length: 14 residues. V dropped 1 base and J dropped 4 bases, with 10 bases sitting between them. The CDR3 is CASSLDLGIETQYF. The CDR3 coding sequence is TGTGCCAGCAGCTTAGACTTAGGGATAGAGACCCAGTACTTC.

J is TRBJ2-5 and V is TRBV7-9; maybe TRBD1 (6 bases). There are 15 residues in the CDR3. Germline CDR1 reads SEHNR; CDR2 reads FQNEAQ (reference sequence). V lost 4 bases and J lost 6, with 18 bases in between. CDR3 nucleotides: TGTGCCAGCAGCTATGGCCGACAGGCGGCAAAGACCCAGTACTTC. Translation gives CASSYGRQAAKTQYF.

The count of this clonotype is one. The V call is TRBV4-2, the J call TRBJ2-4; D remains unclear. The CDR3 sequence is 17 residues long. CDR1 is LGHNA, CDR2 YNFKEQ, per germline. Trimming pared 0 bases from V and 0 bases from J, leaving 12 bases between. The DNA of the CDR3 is TGTGCCAGCAGCCAAGATGGGCTTTTGATAGCCAAAAACATTCAGTACTTC. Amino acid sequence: CASSQDGLLIAKNIQYF.

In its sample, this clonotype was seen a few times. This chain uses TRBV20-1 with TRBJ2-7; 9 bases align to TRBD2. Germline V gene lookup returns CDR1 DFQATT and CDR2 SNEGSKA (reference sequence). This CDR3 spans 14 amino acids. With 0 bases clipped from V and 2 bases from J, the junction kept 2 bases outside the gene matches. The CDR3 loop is CSARDLAGTYEQYF. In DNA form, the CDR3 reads TGCAGTGCTAGAGATCTAGCGGGAACCTACGAGCAGTACTTC.

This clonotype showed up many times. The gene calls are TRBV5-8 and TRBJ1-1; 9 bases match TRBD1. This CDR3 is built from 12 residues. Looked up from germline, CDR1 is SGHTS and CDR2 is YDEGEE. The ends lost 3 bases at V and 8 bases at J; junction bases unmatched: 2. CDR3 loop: CASSSTGGEAFF. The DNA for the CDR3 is TGTGCCAGCAGCTCCACAGGGGGCGAAGCTTTCTTT. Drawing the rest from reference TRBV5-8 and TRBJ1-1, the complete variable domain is EAGVTQSPTHLIKTRGQQATLRCSPISGHTSVYWYQQALGLGLQFLLWYDEGEERNRGNFPPRFSGRQFPNYSSELNVNALELEDSALYLCASSSTGGEAFFGQGTRLTVV.

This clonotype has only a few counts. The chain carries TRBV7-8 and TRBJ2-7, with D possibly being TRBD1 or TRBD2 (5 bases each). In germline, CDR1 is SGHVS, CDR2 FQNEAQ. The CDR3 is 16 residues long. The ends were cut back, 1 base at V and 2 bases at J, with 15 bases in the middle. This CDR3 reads CASSLGPGRGPYEQYF. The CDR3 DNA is TGTGCCAGCAGCTTAGGACCGGGACGGGGCCCCTACGAGCAGTACTTC.

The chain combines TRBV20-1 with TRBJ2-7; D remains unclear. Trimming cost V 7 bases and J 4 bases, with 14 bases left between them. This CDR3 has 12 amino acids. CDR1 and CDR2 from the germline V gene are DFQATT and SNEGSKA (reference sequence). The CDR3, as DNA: TGCAGTGGTGCTAGATCGGGTTACGAGCAGTACTTC. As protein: CSGARSGYEQYF.

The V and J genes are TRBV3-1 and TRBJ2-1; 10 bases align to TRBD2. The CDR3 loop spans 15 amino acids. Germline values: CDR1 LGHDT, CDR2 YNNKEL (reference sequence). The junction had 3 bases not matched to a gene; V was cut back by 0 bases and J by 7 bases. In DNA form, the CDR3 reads TGTGCCAGCAGCCAAGAGCAGCGGGAGGGGAATGAGCAGTTCTTC. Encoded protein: CASSQEQREGNEQFF.

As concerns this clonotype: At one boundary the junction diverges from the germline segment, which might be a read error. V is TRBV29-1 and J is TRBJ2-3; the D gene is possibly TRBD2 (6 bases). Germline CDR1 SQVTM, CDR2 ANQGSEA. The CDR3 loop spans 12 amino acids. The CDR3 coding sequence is TGCAGCGTTGAGGTGGGAGGAGATACCCAGTATTTT. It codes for CSVEVGGDTQYF.

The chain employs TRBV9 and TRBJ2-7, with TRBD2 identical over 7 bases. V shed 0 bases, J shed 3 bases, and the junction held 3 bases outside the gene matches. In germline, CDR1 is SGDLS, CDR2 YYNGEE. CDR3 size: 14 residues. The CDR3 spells CASSVDGRLYEQYF. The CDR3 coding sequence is TGTGCCAGCAGCGTAGACGGGAGGCTCTACGAGCAGTACTTC.

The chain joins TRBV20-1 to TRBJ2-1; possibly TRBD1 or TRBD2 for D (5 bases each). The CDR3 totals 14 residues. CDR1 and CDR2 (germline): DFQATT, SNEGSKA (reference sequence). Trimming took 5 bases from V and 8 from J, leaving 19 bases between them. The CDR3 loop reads CSAESGQGIYEQFF. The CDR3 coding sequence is TGCAGTGCTGAGAGCGGACAAGGGATCTATGAGCAGTTCTTC.

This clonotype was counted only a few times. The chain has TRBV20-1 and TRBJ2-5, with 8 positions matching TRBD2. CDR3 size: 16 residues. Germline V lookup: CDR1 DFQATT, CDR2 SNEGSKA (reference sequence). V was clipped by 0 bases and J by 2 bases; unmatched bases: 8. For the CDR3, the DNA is TGCAGTGCTAGAGATCGGCAGCGGGAGTGGCAAGAGACCCAGTACTTC. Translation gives CSARDRQREWQETQYF.

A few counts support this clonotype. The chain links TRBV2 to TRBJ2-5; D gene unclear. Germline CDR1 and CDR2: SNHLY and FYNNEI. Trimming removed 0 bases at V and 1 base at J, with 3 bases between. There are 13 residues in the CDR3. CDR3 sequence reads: CASSEARQETQYF. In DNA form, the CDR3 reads TGTGCCAGCAGTGAAGCCCGCCAAGAGACCCAGTACTTC.